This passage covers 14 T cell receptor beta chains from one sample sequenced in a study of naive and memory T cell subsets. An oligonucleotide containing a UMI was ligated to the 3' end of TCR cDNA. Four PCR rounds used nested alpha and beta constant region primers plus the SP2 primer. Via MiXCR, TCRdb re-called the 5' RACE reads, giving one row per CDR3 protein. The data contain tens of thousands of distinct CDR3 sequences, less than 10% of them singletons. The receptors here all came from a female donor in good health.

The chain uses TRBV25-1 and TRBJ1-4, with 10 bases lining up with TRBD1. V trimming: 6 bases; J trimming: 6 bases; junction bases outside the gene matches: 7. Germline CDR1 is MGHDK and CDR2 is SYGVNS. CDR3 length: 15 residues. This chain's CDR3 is CASSLIGTGDEKLFF. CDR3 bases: TGTGCCAGCAGCCTAATTGGGACAGGGGATGAAAAACTGTTTTTT.

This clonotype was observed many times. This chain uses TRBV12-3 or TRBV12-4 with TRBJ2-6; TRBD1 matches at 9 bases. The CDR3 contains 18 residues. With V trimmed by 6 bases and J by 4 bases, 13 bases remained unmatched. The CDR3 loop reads CASSSQGQGYSGANVLTF. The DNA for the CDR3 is TGTGCCAGCAGCTCACAGGGACAGGGATATTCCGGGGCCAACGTCCTGACTTTC.

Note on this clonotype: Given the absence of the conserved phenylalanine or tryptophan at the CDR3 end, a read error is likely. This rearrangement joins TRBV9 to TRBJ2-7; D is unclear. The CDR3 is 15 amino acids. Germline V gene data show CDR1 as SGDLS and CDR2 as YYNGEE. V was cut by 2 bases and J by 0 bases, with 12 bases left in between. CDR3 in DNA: TGTGCCAGCAGCGTCAGTACCTCTAGCTCCTACGAGCAGTACTAC. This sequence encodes CASSVSTSSSYEQYY.

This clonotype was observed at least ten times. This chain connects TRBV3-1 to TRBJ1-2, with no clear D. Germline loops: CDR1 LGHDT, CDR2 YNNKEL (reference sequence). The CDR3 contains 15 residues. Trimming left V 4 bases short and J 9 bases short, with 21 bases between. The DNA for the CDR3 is TGTGCCAGCAGCCGTAATCCTGTTATGGGTTTTAGCTACACCTTC. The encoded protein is CASSRNPVMGFSYTF.

CDR3 DNA: TGTGCCAGCAGCTTAGGTAGTTCGACTAACTATGGCTACACCTTC. It codes for CASSLGSSTNYGYTF. This rearrangement joins TRBV7-9 to TRBJ1-2; no firm D call. The V gene lost 1 base and the J gene lost 0 bases, with 9 bases spanning the gap. The CDR3 runs 15 residues. The germline CDR1 and CDR2 sequences are SEHNR and FQNEAQ (reference sequence).

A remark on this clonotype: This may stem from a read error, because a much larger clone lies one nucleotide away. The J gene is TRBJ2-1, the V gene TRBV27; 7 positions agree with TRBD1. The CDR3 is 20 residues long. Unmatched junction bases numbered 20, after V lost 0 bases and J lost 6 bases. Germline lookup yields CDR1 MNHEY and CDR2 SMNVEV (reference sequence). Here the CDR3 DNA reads TGTGCCAGCAGTTTATCCCGCACCATACAGGGGCGAAAAGTTAGCAATGAGCAGTTCTTC. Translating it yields CASSLSRTIQGRKVSNEQFF.

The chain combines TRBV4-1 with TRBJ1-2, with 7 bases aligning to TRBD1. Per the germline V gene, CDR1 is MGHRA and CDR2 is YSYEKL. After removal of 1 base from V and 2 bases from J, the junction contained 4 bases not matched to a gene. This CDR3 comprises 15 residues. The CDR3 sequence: CASSQVGQRNYGYTF. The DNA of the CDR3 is TGCGCCAGCAGCCAAGTGGGACAGAGAAACTATGGCTACACCTTC.

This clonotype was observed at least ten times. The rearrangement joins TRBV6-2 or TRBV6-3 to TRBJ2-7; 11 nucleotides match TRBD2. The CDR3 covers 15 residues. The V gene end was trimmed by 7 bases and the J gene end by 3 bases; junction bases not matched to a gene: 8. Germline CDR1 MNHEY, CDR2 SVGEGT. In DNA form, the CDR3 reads TGTGCCAGCACGGCTAGCGGGGGGAAGGACTACGAGCAGTACTTC. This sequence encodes CASTASGGKDYEQYF.

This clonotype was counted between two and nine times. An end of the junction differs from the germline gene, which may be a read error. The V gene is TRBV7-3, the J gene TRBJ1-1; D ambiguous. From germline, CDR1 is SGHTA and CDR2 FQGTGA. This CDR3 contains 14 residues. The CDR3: CAGSTQKGGPEAFF. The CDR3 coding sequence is TGTGCCGGCAGCACCCAAAAGGGAGGTCCTGAAGCTTTCTTT. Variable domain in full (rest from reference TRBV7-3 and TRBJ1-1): GAGVSQTPSNKVTEKGKYVELRCDPISGHTALYWYRQSLGQGPEFLIYFQGTGAADDSGLPNDRFFAVRPEGSVSTLKIQRTERGDSAVYLCAGSTQKGGPEAFFGQGTRLTVV.

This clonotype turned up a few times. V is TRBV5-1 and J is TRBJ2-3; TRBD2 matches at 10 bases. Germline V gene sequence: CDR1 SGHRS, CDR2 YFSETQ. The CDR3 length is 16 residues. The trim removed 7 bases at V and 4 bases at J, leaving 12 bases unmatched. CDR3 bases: TGCGCCAGCGCCCCCGGGACAGCGGGGGGGCCAGATACGCAGTATTTT. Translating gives CASAPGTAGGPDTQYF.

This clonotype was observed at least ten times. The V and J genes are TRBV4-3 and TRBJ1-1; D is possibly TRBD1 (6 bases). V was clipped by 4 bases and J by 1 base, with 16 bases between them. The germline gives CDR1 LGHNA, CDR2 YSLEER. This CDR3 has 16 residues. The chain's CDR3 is CASSPSLGHTNTEAFF. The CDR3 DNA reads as TGCGCCAGCAGCCCATCTCTGGGACACACGAACACTGAAGCTTTCTTT.

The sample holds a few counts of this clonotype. CDR3 bases: TGTGCCTGGGCTAGGAGGGAAGGAGATACGCAGTATTTT. This translates into CAWARREGDTQYF. The V call is TRBV30, the J call TRBJ2-3; D possibly corresponds to TRBD2 (6 bases). The V end lost 5 bases, the J end lost 5 bases, and 14 bases lay between the germline ends. The CDR3 extends over 13 amino acids. Germline CDR1 reads GTSNPN; CDR2 reads SVGIG (reference sequence).

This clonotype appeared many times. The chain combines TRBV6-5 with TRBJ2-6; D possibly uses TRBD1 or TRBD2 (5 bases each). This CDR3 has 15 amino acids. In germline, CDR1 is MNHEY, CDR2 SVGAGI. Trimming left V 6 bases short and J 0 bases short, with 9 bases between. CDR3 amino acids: CASSRGYSGANVLTF. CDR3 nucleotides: TGTGCCAGCAGCCGGGGCTACTCTGGGGCCAACGTCCTGACTTTC.

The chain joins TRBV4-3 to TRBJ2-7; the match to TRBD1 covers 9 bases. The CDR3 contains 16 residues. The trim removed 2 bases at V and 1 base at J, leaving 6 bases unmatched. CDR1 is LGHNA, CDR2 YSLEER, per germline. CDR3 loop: CASSQRGQGLSYEQYF. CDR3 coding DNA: TGCGCCAGCAGCCAACGCGGACAGGGGTTATCCTACGAGCAGTACTTC.